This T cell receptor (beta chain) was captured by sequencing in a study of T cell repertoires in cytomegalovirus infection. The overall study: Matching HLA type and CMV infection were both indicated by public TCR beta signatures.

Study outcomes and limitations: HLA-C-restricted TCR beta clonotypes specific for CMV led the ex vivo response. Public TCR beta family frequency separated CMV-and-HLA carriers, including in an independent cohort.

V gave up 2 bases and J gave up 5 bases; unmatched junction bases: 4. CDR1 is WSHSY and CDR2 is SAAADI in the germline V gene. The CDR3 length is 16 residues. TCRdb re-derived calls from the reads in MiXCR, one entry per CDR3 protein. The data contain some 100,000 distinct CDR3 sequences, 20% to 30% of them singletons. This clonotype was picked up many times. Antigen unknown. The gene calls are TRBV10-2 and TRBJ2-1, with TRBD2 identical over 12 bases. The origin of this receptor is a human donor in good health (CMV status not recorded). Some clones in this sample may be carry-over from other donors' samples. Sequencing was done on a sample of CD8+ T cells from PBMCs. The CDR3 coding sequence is TGCGCCAGCAGTGAGGGGACTAGCGGGCGGAACAATGAGCAGTTCTTC. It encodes CASSEGTSGRNNEQFF.